This T cell receptor beta chain was identified in a study of blood T cell repertoires in COVID-19. TCRdb's table, derived via immunoSEQ multiplex PCR, lists solely in-frame clones and lacks some. The sample contains tens of thousands of clones, approximately 88% of which appear only once. Germline lookup yields CDR1 LNHDA and CDR2 SQIVND (reference sequence). V shed 6 bases and J 3 bases; nucleotides not matched to a gene: 8. The CDR3 is 16 amino acids. The V call is TRBV19, the J call TRBJ2-3, with 11 bases aligning to TRBD2. This sequence was found in a man between 45 and 60 years old with active COVID-19. Material for sequencing was peripheral blood. The CDR3 region is CASRPRLAGKTDTQYF. In DNA form, the CDR3 reads TGTGCCAGTAGACCCAGACTAGCGGGAAAAACAGATACGCAGTATTTT. The entire variable domain, with the rest obtained from reference TRBV19 and TRBJ2-3, is as follows: DGGITQSPKYLFRKEGQNVTLSCEQNLNHDAMYWYRQDPGQGLRLIYYSQIVNDFQKGDIAEGYSVSREKKESFPLTVTSAQKNPTAFYLCASRPRLAGKTDTQYFGPGTRLTVL.